The 5 T cell receptor beta chains presented below share a single source sample, sequenced in a study of graft-versus-host responses after intestinal transplantation (TCRdb year 2021). According to the study, the label for this sample's time point signals: cells obtained before transplantation from donor or recipient. For these TCRs, the target antigens are not known. Library preparation used the immunoSEQ multiplex PCR assay. TCRdb mirrors the immuneACCESS table, restricted to in-frame sequences. Some clones are absent from its copies; in checked studies, under half trace to an unresolved V gene, and the reason for the others is unknown. Recorded for this sample are around 87,000 clones; 92% of them occurred a single time. Of the sample, roughly 0.4% falls within the top ten clones. The sample here was unstimulated CD8+ T cells sorted from spleen or lymph node cells, taken before transplant. The source of these receptors is a human donor who was the organ donor for an intestinal transplant.

The gene calls are TRBV13 and TRBJ1-6; perhaps TRBD1 as D (5 bases). CDR3 size: 16 residues. Germline V lookup: CDR1 PRHDT, CDR2 FYEKMQ (reference sequence). V was pared by 2 bases and J by 7 bases, with 15 bases between. The DNA of the CDR3 is TGTGCCAGCAGCTTAATGATCCAGGGTGGAAATTCACCCCTCCACTTT. Protein product: CASSLMIQGGNSPLHF. The full variable domain, in which reference TRBV13 and TRBJ1-6 provide the parts outside the CDR3, is AAGVIQSPRHLIKEKRETATLKCYPIPRHDTVYWYQQGPGQDPQFLISFYEKMQSDKGSIPDRFSAQQFSDYHSELNMSSLELGDSALYFCASSLMIQGGNSPLHFGNGTRLTVT.

The chain is built from TRBV9 and TRBJ2-3; a weak D match, TRBD2 (6 bases). The ends were cut back, 3 bases at V and 2 bases at J, with 16 bases in the middle. The CDR3 loop spans 16 amino acids. Germline CDR1 reads SGDLS; CDR2 reads YYNGEE. CDR3 region: CASSASRDSPTDTQYF. CDR3 in DNA: TGTGCCAGCAGCGCCTCCCGGGACTCCCCCACAGATACGCAGTATTTT.

This clone was counted a single time. This chain joins TRBV6-4 and TRBJ1-1, with 10 bases lining up with TRBD1. V gave up 6 bases and J gave up 3 bases; unmatched junction bases: 1. The CDR3 loop spans 13 amino acids. Germline CDR1 reads MRHNA; CDR2 reads SNTAGT. CDR3 nucleotide sequence: TGTGCCAGCAGGGGGACAGGGGACACTGAAGCTTTCTTT. This translates into CASRGTGDTEAFF.

The genes are TRBV4-3 and TRBJ1-5, with D maybe TRBD1 (6 bases). The V end lost 3 bases, the J end lost 7 bases, and 19 bases lay between the germline ends. Looked up from germline, CDR1 is LGHNA and CDR2 is YSLEER. The CDR3 is 16 residues long. The CDR3 reads CASSHVLRGRRQPQHF. The CDR3, as DNA: TGCGCCAGCAGCCACGTCCTCAGGGGACGAAGGCAGCCCCAGCATTTT.

V is TRBV6-5 and J is TRBJ2-7, with 7 nucleotides matching TRBD1. J lost 4 bases, V lost 6 bases, and 3 bases had no gene match. Germline CDR1 and CDR2: MNHEY and SVGAGI. This CDR3 region has 12 residues. The CDR3 sequence: CASSLTGYEQYF. CDR3 DNA sequence: TGTGCCAGCAGCCTGACAGGGTACGAGCAGTACTTC.